The rows below give T cell receptor beta chains drawn from one sample of a study of shared clonotypes between healthy human individuals. Clones were read by immunoSEQ multiplex PCR, and TCRdb kept only the in-frame ones, dropping some. The sample has under 2.5 million clones, around 90% seen once; the top ten hold about 0.36%. Material for sequencing was naive CD4+ T cells from PBMCs. The receptors originated from a man aged 18 to 29 in good health. Some clones in this sample may be carry-over from other donors' samples. CDR3s leave out the opening cysteine and the closing phenylalanine or tryptophan. D genes are given only for firm matches.

v_gene	d_gene	j_gene	CDR3aa
TRBV29-1	NA	TRBJ1-5	SAGGSNQPQH
TRBV5-6	TRBD1	TRBJ2-7	ASSFRDRGHEQY
TRBV6-4	NA	TRBJ1-5	ASSEAEYSNQPQH
TRBV5-8	NA	TRBJ2-7	ASSLAGLQQY
TRBV10-3	NA	TRBJ1-2	AISETTAGGYT
TRBV19	NA	TRBJ1-2	ASSIGQSYYGYT
TRBV28	NA	TRBJ1-5	ASSTSIGPSNQPQH
TRBV5-4	NA	TRBJ1-4	ASSRAGAEEKLF
TRBV5-6	NA	TRBJ1-2	ASSLQRAYGYT
TRBV4-2	NA	TRBJ2-1	ASSQGGRRSYNEQF
TRBV5-1	TRBD2	TRBJ2-5	ASSPRGRYQETQY
TRBV9	NA	TRBJ2-5	ASSAGGQETQY
TRBV11-2	TRBD1	TRBJ1-1	ASSWTGGNTEAF
TRBV7-3	NA	TRBJ2-1	ASSPGAPSYNEQF
TRBV28	TRBD2	TRBJ2-6	ASVAGGSSGANVLT
TRBV6-8	TRBD2	TRBJ2-5	ASSYPPSGRDTQETQY
TRBV9	TRBD2	TRBJ2-5	ASSVVAGGPEETQY
TRBV7-9	TRBD2	TRBJ2-3	ASSLWDYPSDTQY
TRBV18	NA	TRBJ1-2	ASSPQSNGMGPNYGYT
TRBV29-1	NA	TRBJ1-2	SARRGDYGYT
TRBV9	TRBD2	TRBJ2-2	ASSGGLAGVEELF
TRBV5-1	NA	TRBJ1-5	ASSLSRDQPQH
TRBV5-1	NA	TRBJ2-3	ASSHTTDTQY
TRBV5-6	TRBD1	TRBJ2-4	ASSQVRDRVKNIQY
TRBV5-1	TRBD2	TRBJ2-3	ASSSPGGGNTQY
TRBV5-1	NA	TRBJ1-4	ASSLGGALYEKLF
TRBV10-1	NA	TRBJ2-3	ASSDLRSQY
TRBV18	TRBD2	TRBJ2-5	ASSRGRAPETQY
TRBV7-8	TRBD1	TRBJ1-1	ASSLRQGITEAF
TRBV28	NA	TRBJ1-5	ASSLWDGGQPQH
TRBV29-1	NA	TRBJ2-1	SVPTLSGTEGEQF
TRBV2	NA	TRBJ2-5	ASSEKSYAGRETQY
TRBV6-5	TRBD2	TRBJ2-7	ASSPTGTSNTEQY
TRBV19	NA	TRBJ2-2	ASSIDRQFFNTGELF
TRBV14	TRBD1	TRBJ2-5	ASSQGQGQTQY
TRBV6-5	NA	TRBJ1-5	ASSYGPSSQPQH
TRBV15	NA	TRBJ1-1	ATSRDRQDVNTEAF
TRBV5-6	NA	TRBJ2-6	ASSFGRGAGANVLT
TRBV15	NA	TRBJ2-2	ATIPGANTGELF
TRBV5-4	TRBD1	TRBJ2-5	ASSPRTGGYQETQY
TRBV9	NA	TRBJ2-5	ASSAHQGRDPRETQY
TRBV13	NA	TRBJ2-3	ASGRQGPDTQY
TRBV19	NA	TRBJ1-5	ASSLIGVRNQPQH
TRBV20-1	NA	TRBJ2-5	SWKGQETQY
TRBV5-1	NA	TRBJ1-2	ASSLGGPPNYGYT
TRBV11-1	NA	TRBJ2-3	ASSHPGTDTQY
TRBV2	NA	TRBJ1-2	ANPLTGRNGYT
TRBV6-1	NA	TRBJ2-2	ASSASSLNTGELF
TRBV6-1	TRBD1	TRBJ2-7	AGDDRGEQY
TRBV19	NA	TRBJ2-3	ATSPGGVSTDTQY
TRBV18	NA	TRBJ1-1	ASSPGAPNTEAF
TRBV7-2	NA	TRBJ2-1	ASSLASSYNEQF
TRBV7-2	NA	TRBJ2-2	ASSRGIGGTGELF
TRBV6-1	NA	TRBJ2-7	ASHEGGAYEQY
TRBV10-3	TRBD1	TRBJ1-4	AIRPDRAEKLF
TRBV7-9	NA	TRBJ1-1	ASSLEGGRRNTEAF
TRBV7-9	NA	TRBJ2-3	ASSLASGGPWH
TRBV28	NA	TRBJ1-2	ASRTTGTEYGYT